This T cell receptor beta chain comes out of a study of cytomegalovirus exposure and HLA in healthy donors. Germline assignment: CDR1 SQVTM and CDR2 ANQGSEA. Losses at the gene ends were 5 bases for V and 7 bases for J; bases not matched to a gene: 9. The CDR3 has 14 amino acids. This clone showed up just once. In the PCR, 60 Vbeta and 13 Jbeta primers were used. TCRdb's table, derived via immunoSEQ multiplex PCR, lists solely in-frame clones and lacks some. The sample has about 200,000 clones, 76% seen once; the top ten hold 0.6% to 0.65%. V is TRBV29-1 and J is TRBJ2-7, with 12 positions matching TRBD1. Sequencing input: PBMCs. The sequence was collected from a man aged 18 to 30 in good health and CMV-seronegative. The CDR3 sequence: CSVTPGQGAGEQYF. The CDR3, as DNA: TGCAGCGTTACACCGGGACAGGGGGCGGGGGAGCAGTACTTC.